This T cell receptor (beta chain) was captured by sequencing in a study of cytomegalovirus exposure and HLA in healthy donors. Turning to the study itself: Early released data comprised 80 million to 90 million unique TCRs from HLA-typed donors.

The germline V gene has CDR1 MNHEY and CDR2 SMNVEV (reference sequence). Trimming took 7 bases from V and 6 from J, leaving 13 bases between them. The CDR3 is made up of 14 amino acids. Primers: 60 Vbeta forward and 13 Jbeta reverse. Profiled with immunoSEQ multiplex PCR; TCRdb holds only in-frame clones, not every one. The sample shows roughly 100,000 clones, around 76% of them seen only once. The source of this sequence is a man in his forties in good health and CMV-seropositive. J is TRBJ1-6 and V is TRBV27; D remains unclear. The specimen sequenced was PBMCs. CDR3 bases: TGTGCCAGCACCTCGAGGCAGCTTAATTCACCCCTCCACTTT. As protein: CASTSRQLNSPLHF.